This is a list of T cell receptor beta chains from one sample in a study of T cells in Graves' hyperthyroidism and ophthalmopathy. In TCRdb, the multiplex PCR reads were re-called with MiXCR into one record per CDR3 protein. Found here are over 550,000 distinct CDR3 sequences, 16% of them singletons; the top ten hold around a sixth. Material for sequencing was blood. The source is a woman younger than 30 with Graves' hyperthyroidism. Both conserved end residues are part of each CDR3. A D gene is named only where the DNA matches it firmly. Some rows mark clone size as missing; the rest say once, few, many or name a class of expanded clone.

V gene: TRBV20-1; D gene: TRBD2; clone size: many; J gene: TRBJ2-1; CDR3 protein: CSARDSTSGNYEQFF; CDR3 DNA: TGCAGTGCTAGAGATAGCACTAGCGGGAACTATGAGCAGTTCTTC
V gene: TRBV28; D gene: TRBD1; clone size: -; J gene: TRBJ2-5; CDR3 protein: CASRMTGSGRTQYF; CDR3 DNA: TGTGCCAGCAGAATGACAGGGTCCGGGCGGACCCAGTACTTC
V gene: TRBV6-6; D gene: -; clone size: -; J gene: TRBJ2-1; CDR3 protein: CASSYQMGGATYNEQFF; CDR3 DNA: TGTGCCAGCAGTTACCAGATGGGGGGTGCGACCTACAATGAGCAGTTCTTC
V gene: TRBV7-9; D gene: -; clone size: few; J gene: TRBJ2-7; CDR3 protein: CASSPNPLGLGVAEQYF; CDR3 DNA: TGTGCCAGCAGCCCCAATCCCCTCGGGCTAGGAGTTGCCGAGCAGTACTTC
V gene: TRBV11-3; D gene: -; clone size: many; J gene: TRBJ2-2; CDR3 protein: CASSLDLTGGELFF; CDR3 DNA: TGTGCCAGCAGCCTAGACCTGACTGGGGGGGAGCTGTTTTTT
V gene: TRBV2; D gene: TRBD2; clone size: many; J gene: TRBJ2-7; CDR3 protein: CASTVAGSSYEQYF; CDR3 DNA: TGTGCCAGCACGGTAGCGGGAAGCTCCTACGAGCAGTACTTC
V gene: TRBV2; D gene: TRBD1; clone size: many; J gene: TRBJ2-4; CDR3 protein: CASSGQGALENIQYF; CDR3 DNA: TGTGCCAGCAGTGGACAGGGGGCTTTGGAAAACATTCAGTACTTC
V gene: TRBV19; D gene: -; clone size: -; J gene: TRBJ2-7; CDR3 protein: CASTPTGTPSYEQYF; CDR3 DNA: TGTGCCAGTACTCCCACCGGGACACCTTCCTACGAGCAGTACTTC
V gene: TRBV4-3; D gene: -; clone size: -; J gene: TRBJ2-5; CDR3 protein: CASSQDRTLHETQYF; CDR3 DNA: TGCGCCAGCAGCCAAGATCGGACCTTGCACGAGACCCAGTACTTC
V gene: TRBV25-1; D gene: -; clone size: -; J gene: TRBJ1-1; CDR3 protein: CASSMQGDPAFF; CDR3 DNA: TGTGCCAGCAGTATGCAGGGCGACCCTGCTTTCTTT
V gene: TRBV5-5; D gene: -; clone size: few; J gene: TRBJ1-6; CDR3 protein: CASSQLQGRSPLHF; CDR3 DNA: TGTGCCAGCAGCCAACTGCAGGGCCGATCACCCCTCCACTTT
V gene: TRBV5-6; D gene: -; clone size: many; J gene: TRBJ2-1; CDR3 protein: CASSFLRNEQFF; CDR3 DNA: TGTGCCAGCAGCTTTCTACGCAATGAGCAGTTCTTC
V gene: TRBV12-3/TRBV12-4; D gene: -; clone size: -; J gene: TRBJ2-5; CDR3 protein: CASSPPGGRHQETQYF; CDR3 DNA: TGTGCCAGCAGCCCACCCGGCGGGCGGCACCAAGAGACCCAGTACTTC
V gene: TRBV5-1; D gene: -; clone size: many; J gene: TRBJ2-1; CDR3 protein: CASSLVGRELNNEQFF; CDR3 DNA: TGCGCCAGCAGCTTGGTAGGCAGGGAATTGAACAATGAGCAGTTCTTC
V gene: TRBV7-2; D gene: TRBD2; clone size: many; J gene: TRBJ2-3; CDR3 protein: CASSLGLAGYTDTQYF; CDR3 DNA: TGTGCCAGCAGCCTCGGACTAGCGGGGTACACAGATACGCAGTATTTT
V gene: TRBV5-4; D gene: -; clone size: -; J gene: TRBJ2-3; CDR3 protein: CASRITGIGTDTQYF; CDR3 DNA: TGTGCCAGCAGGATCACAGGGATCGGGACAGATACGCAGTATTTT
V gene: TRBV12-3/TRBV12-4; D gene: -; clone size: -; J gene: TRBJ2-7; CDR3 protein: CASSLRTYEQYF; CDR3 DNA: TGTGCCAGCAGTTTAAGGACATACGAGCAGTACTTC
V gene: TRBV15; D gene: -; clone size: -; J gene: TRBJ2-1; CDR3 protein: CATSRDQSYGEQFF; CDR3 DNA: TGTGCCACCAGCAGAGACCAATCTTACGGTGAGCAGTTCTTC
V gene: TRBV9; D gene: -; clone size: -; J gene: TRBJ1-2; CDR3 protein: CASSVGEGDYGYTF; CDR3 DNA: TGTGCCAGCAGCGTAGGGGAGGGGGACTATGGCTACACCTTC
V gene: TRBV6-2/TRBV6-3; D gene: -; clone size: -; J gene: TRBJ2-2; CDR3 protein: CASSYSGGIADTGELFF; CDR3 DNA: TGTGCCAGCAGTTACTCAGGGGGGATAGCGGACACCGGGGAGCTGTTTTTT
V gene: TRBV3-1; D gene: -; clone size: many; J gene: TRBJ2-3; CDR3 protein: CASSLRTTRKTDTQYF; CDR3 DNA: TGTGCCAGCAGCCTAAGGACTACCCGAAAGACAGATACGCAGTATTTT
V gene: TRBV11-1; D gene: -; clone size: many; J gene: TRBJ1-5; CDR3 protein: CASSLALAQPQHF; CDR3 DNA: TGTGCCAGCAGCTTAGCCCTTGCCCAGCCCCAGCATTTT
V gene: TRBV11-3; D gene: -; clone size: many; J gene: TRBJ2-2; CDR3 protein: CASSPRQAGELFF; CDR3 DNA: TGTGCCAGCAGCCCACGACAGGCCGGGGAGCTGTTTTTT
V gene: TRBV14; D gene: -; clone size: few; J gene: TRBJ1-4; CDR3 protein: CASSHGRSRYNEKLFF; CDR3 DNA: TGTGCCAGCAGCCACGGACGGTCAAGATATAATGAAAAACTGTTTTTT
V gene: TRBV12-3/TRBV12-4; D gene: TRBD2; clone size: -; J gene: TRBJ2-3; CDR3 protein: CASSPRTGTSGGPRFAQYF; CDR3 DNA: TGTGCCAGCAGTCCTCGGACAGGGACTAGCGGGGGGCCCCGGTTTGCGCAGTATTTT
V gene: TRBV4-1; D gene: TRBD2; clone size: -; J gene: TRBJ2-7; CDR3 protein: CASSQIAGMRAYEQYF; CDR3 DNA: TGCGCCAGCAGCCAAATAGCGGGGATGCGAGCCTACGAGCAGTACTTC
V gene: TRBV12-3/TRBV12-4; D gene: TRBD1; clone size: many; J gene: TRBJ2-7; CDR3 protein: CASSLASQGNEQYF; CDR3 DNA: TGTGCCAGCAGTTTAGCGTCACAGGGGAACGAGCAGTACTTC
V gene: TRBV7-2; D gene: -; clone size: -; J gene: TRBJ1-3; CDR3 protein: CASSSPPISGNTIYF; CDR3 DNA: TGTGCCAGCAGCTCACCCCCTATCTCTGGAAACACCATATATTTT
V gene: TRBV11-2; D gene: TRBD2; clone size: many; J gene: TRBJ2-4; CDR3 protein: CACSRGVSIQYF; CDR3 DNA: TGTGCCTGCTCCCGGGGGGTCAGCATTCAGTACTTC
V gene: TRBV6-5; D gene: TRBD1; clone size: -; J gene: TRBJ2-3; CDR3 protein: CASTLAGGDRDTQYF; CDR3 DNA: TGTGCCAGCACTTTGGCAGGGGGCGACCGGGATACGCAGTATTTT
V gene: TRBV10-1; D gene: TRBD2; clone size: many; J gene: TRBJ2-1; CDR3 protein: CASRGGLAGAGNEQFF; CDR3 DNA: TGCGCCAGCAGGGGTGGCCTAGCGGGAGCGGGTAATGAGCAGTTCTTC
V gene: TRBV29-1; D gene: TRBD1; clone size: few; J gene: TRBJ1-1; CDR3 protein: CSVQGARGTEAFF; CDR3 DNA: TGCAGCGTGCAGGGGGCGCGGGGCACTGAAGCTTTCTTT
V gene: TRBV12-3/TRBV12-4; D gene: TRBD2; clone size: -; J gene: TRBJ2-2; CDR3 protein: CASSLGLALNTGELFF; CDR3 DNA: TGTGCCAGCAGTTTAGGACTAGCGCTGAACACCGGGGAGCTGTTTTTT
V gene: TRBV6-1; D gene: -; clone size: many; J gene: TRBJ1-6; CDR3 protein: CASKGVRNSPLHF; CDR3 DNA: TGTGCCAGCAAGGGCGTTCGGAATTCACCCCTCCACTTT
V gene: TRBV29-1; D gene: -; clone size: many; J gene: TRBJ1-1; CDR3 protein: CSVVFFGGADTEAFF; CDR3 DNA: TGCAGCGTTGTATTTTTTGGGGGCGCGGACACTGAAGCTTTCTTT
V gene: TRBV29-1; D gene: TRBD1; clone size: -; J gene: TRBJ1-2; CDR3 protein: CSVLNRGDGYTF; CDR3 DNA: TGCAGCGTTCTGAACAGGGGGGATGGCTACACCTTC
V gene: TRBV20-1; D gene: TRBD1; clone size: many; J gene: TRBJ2-7; CDR3 protein: CSAHPGTALDEQYF; CDR3 DNA: TGCAGTGCTCACCCCGGGACAGCCCTGGACGAGCAGTACTTC
V gene: TRBV12-3/TRBV12-4; D gene: -; clone size: many; J gene: TRBJ2-1; CDR3 protein: CASSLIDRKQFF; CDR3 DNA: TGTGCCAGCAGCCTTATCGACAGGAAGCAGTTCTTC
V gene: TRBV7-2; D gene: -; clone size: many; J gene: TRBJ2-7; CDR3 protein: CASSLASSGYEQYF; CDR3 DNA: TGTGCCAGCAGCTTAGCAAGTAGTGGCTACGAGCAGTACTTC
V gene: TRBV14; D gene: -; clone size: many; J gene: TRBJ2-1; CDR3 protein: CASRDNSGLREQFF; CDR3 DNA: TGTGCCAGCAGGGACAACTCGGGACTTAGGGAGCAGTTCTTC
V gene: TRBV9; D gene: -; clone size: few; J gene: TRBJ2-3; CDR3 protein: CASSVSGELPDTQYF; CDR3 DNA: TGTGCCAGCAGCGTTTCGGGAGAGTTACCAGATACGCAGTATTTT
V gene: TRBV27; D gene: TRBD1; clone size: -; J gene: TRBJ2-3; CDR3 protein: CASSLETGGLDTQYF; CDR3 DNA: TGTGCCAGCAGTCTCGAGACAGGGGGATTAGATACGCAGTATTTT
V gene: TRBV2; D gene: -; clone size: -; J gene: TRBJ2-2; CDR3 protein: CASSEINWYTGELFF; CDR3 DNA: TGTGCCAGCAGTGAAATTAACTGGTACACCGGGGAGCTGTTTTTT
V gene: TRBV5-1; D gene: TRBD1; clone size: -; J gene: TRBJ2-3; CDR3 protein: CASSSAPRGGGTDTQYF; CDR3 DNA: TGCGCCAGCAGCTCAGCCCCCAGAGGGGGCGGGACAGATACGCAGTATTTT
V gene: TRBV7-8; D gene: -; clone size: many; J gene: TRBJ2-7; CDR3 protein: CASSLASTNYEQYF; CDR3 DNA: TGTGCCAGCAGCTTAGCCAGTACCAACTACGAGCAGTACTTC
V gene: TRBV24-1; D gene: -; clone size: -; J gene: TRBJ2-3; CDR3 protein: CATSDETRPDTDTQYF; CDR3 DNA: TGTGCCACCAGTGATGAGACTAGACCGGACACAGATACGCAGTATTTT
V gene: TRBV6-1; D gene: TRBD1; clone size: many; J gene: TRBJ2-7; CDR3 protein: CASRGRGLAYEQYF; CDR3 DNA: TGTGCCAGCAGGGGCAGGGGGCTGGCCTACGAGCAGTACTTC